A selection of T cell receptor beta chains follows, all from one sample in a study of cytomegalovirus exposure and HLA in healthy donors. Some clones are missing from TCRdb's copy, which holds only in-frame ones; the method was immunoSEQ multiplex PCR. This repertoire shows 150,000 to 200,000 clones, 80% to 85% found once; its top ten account for roughly 4.3%. Material for sequencing was PBMCs. The receptors originated from a man aged 50 to 60 in good health and CMV-seropositive. Both conserved end residues are part of each CDR3. Fields, in order: clone size, J gene, V gene, D gene, CDR3 DNA, CDR3 protein. D genes are given only for firm matches. Clone size, where shown, is once, few, many, or a class for clones that have expanded.

. TRBJ1-1 TRBV5-5 TRBD1 TGTGCCAGCAGCCAGACAGGGCTTTACACTGAAGCTTTCTTT CASSQTGLYTEAFF
. TRBJ1-3 TRBV18 . TGTGCCAGCTCACCACAGGGGCAGTCTGGAAACACCATATATTTT CASSPQGQSGNTIYF
. TRBJ2-3 TRBV2 TRBD2 TGTGCCAGCAGTGAAGCAGCGGGGGGGGGCACAGATACGCAGTATTTT CASSEAAGGGTDTQYF
few TRBJ2-3 TRBV9 TRBD2 TGTGCCAGCAGCGCAGGGACTAGCGGGGGGGCTGGAGATACGCAGTATTTT CASSAGTSGGAGDTQYF
. TRBJ1-1 TRBV9 TRBD1 TGTGCCAGCAGCGGCACAGGGGGCAACACTGAAGCTTTCTTT CASSGTGGNTEAFF
. TRBJ1-6 TRBV2 . TGTGCCAGTGCCAGGGAGGGGAATTCACCCCTCCACTTT CASAREGNSPLHF
few TRBJ2-7 TRBV5-5 . TGTGCCAGCAGCTTCTCAGGGGAGGAGCAGTACTTC CASSFSGEEQYF
. TRBJ2-1 TRBV14 TRBD2 TGTGCCAGCAGCCTAGCGGGAAACTCACACAATGAGCAGTTCTTC CASSLAGNSHNEQFF
once TRBJ1-5 TRBV16 . TGTGCCAGCAACGTAGCCGGTAGCAATCAGCCCCAGCATTTT CASNVAGSNQPQHF
once TRBJ1-2 TRBV4-1 . TGCGCCAGCAGCCAAGGGACAGTTCCCACCTTC CASSQGTVPTF
. TRBJ2-6 TRBV7-3 TRBD2 TGTGCCAGCGCAAAGCGGGAATCTGGGGCCAACGTCCTGACTTTC CASAKRESGANVLTF
. TRBJ2-5 TRBV6-5 TRBD2 TGTGCCAGCGGCCACCCGCAAGCGGGACAAGAGACCCAGTACTTC CASGHPQAGQETQYF
. TRBJ1-5 TRBV19 TRBD1 TGTGCCAGTAGTTTGGACAGGAATCAGCCCCAGCATTTT CASSLDRNQPQHF
once TRBJ2-3 TRBV14 TRBD1 TGTGCCAGCAGCCAAGATCTGGGACAGGGTTCTTTGACAGATACGCAGTATTTT CASSQDLGQGSLTDTQYF
. TRBJ2-3 TRBV9 TRBD2 TGTGCCAGCAGCGTAGAATCTAGCGGGAGGCGAGATACGCAGTATTTT CASSVESSGRRDTQYF
. TRBJ1-1 TRBV11-2 . TGTGCCAGCAGCTTACTGAGCTCGGGTAGGACTGAAGCTTTCTTT CASSLLSSGRTEAFF
. TRBJ2-2 TRBV4-3 TRBD1 TGCGCCAGCAGCCAACGAATGGACAGGGGGCGATTTGGGGAGCTGTTTTTT CASSQRMDRGRFGELFF
. TRBJ1-5 TRBV11-3 . TGTGCCAGCAGCTCCAACTTGTACGAGCCTTTGCGTCAGCCCCAGCATTTT CASSSNLYEPLRQPQHF
once TRBJ2-2 TRBV4-1 TRBD2 TGCGCCAGCAGCCTGGGACTAGCGGAATCGGGGGAGCTGTTTTTT CASSLGLAESGELFF
. TRBJ1-6 TRBV7-3 TRBD1 TGTGCCAGCAGCTACGGACAGGGAGGTTCACCCCTCCACTTT CASSYGQGGSPLHF
. TRBJ1-5 TRBV7-9 TRBD1 TGTTCCAGCAGCCCGGCCGGGACAGGGGACAATCAGCCCCAGCATTTT CSSSPAGTGDNQPQHF
. TRBJ2-7 TRBV4-2 TRBD2 TGTGCCAGCAGCCAATTCGCCGGGACTAGGCACGAGCAGTACTTC CASSQFAGTRHEQYF
. TRBJ1-1 TRBV5-1 . TGCGCCAGCAGCTTGGACAGGGAAGGGCTATGGAACACTGAAGCTTTCTTT CASSLDREGLWNTEAFF
. TRBJ2-3 TRBV5-4 TRBD1 TGTGCCAGCAGGAAGGGGGGACAGGGGGTCGAAATCACAGATACGCAGTATTTT CASRKGGQGVEITDTQYF
. TRBJ2-3 TRBV2 TRBD1 TGTGCCAGCTACGGTGGGGACAGTAGCACAGATACGCAGTATTTT CASYGGDSSTDTQYF
. TRBJ1-6 TRBV9 TRBD1 TGTGCCAGCAGCGTAGAGGGGACAGGGGTGTCACCCCTCCACTTT CASSVEGTGVSPLHF
. TRBJ1-1 TRBV7-6 . TGTGCCAGCAGCTTAACTCTGGGAGACACTGAAGCTTTCTTT CASSLTLGDTEAFF
. TRBJ2-5 TRBV27 TRBD1 TGTGCCAGCAGTTTTACCGGACAGGGGGTATGGGAGACCCAGTACTTC CASSFTGQGVWETQYF
. TRBJ1-4 TRBV27 . TGTGCCAGCAGTTTCATCGCAGGGGAAGAGCAAGAAAAACTGTTTTTT CASSFIAGEEQEKLFF
. TRBJ2-7 TRBV28 TRBD1 TGTGCCAGCAGCAGAGGGACAGGCCCCTACGAGCAGTACTTC CASSRGTGPYEQYF
once TRBJ2-5 TRBV9 TRBD2 TGTGCCAGCAGCCCGCGGGACTACAAAGAGACCCAGTACTTC CASSPRDYKETQYF
. TRBJ1-1 TRBV7-8 TRBD1 TGTGCCAGCAGCTTAGTAAGAGTCGGGACAGGGGGCTTTGAAGCTTTCTTT CASSLVRVGTGGFEAFF
. TRBJ2-5 TRBV10-2 TRBD2 TGCGCCAGCAGTTGGGCACTAGCGGGAGTTGAGACCCAGTACTTC CASSWALAGVETQYF
. TRBJ2-7 TRBV27 . TGTGCCAGCAGTTTATCGAGGGCCCATCCCTACGAGCAGTACTTC CASSLSRAHPYEQYF
. TRBJ2-7 TRBV5-6 . TGTGCCAGCAGCTTCTGGACCTCGGGGGAGCAGTACTTC CASSFWTSGEQYF
. TRBJ2-1 TRBV6-5 . TGTGCCAGCGTAGCCGGGAGAGGTAGGGATGAGCAGTTCTTC CASVAGRGRDEQFF
. TRBJ2-7 TRBV5-6 TRBD2 TGTGCCAGCAGCTTTAGCGGGGGAGTGTTCGAGCAGTACTTC CASSFSGGVFEQYF
once TRBJ2-3 TRBV28 . TGTGCCAGCACCCCGGCCGGGAGAGGTGGAGATACGCAGTATTTT CASTPAGRGGDTQYF
. TRBJ2-5 TRBV18 . TGTGCCAGCTCACCACCGGGCAGGCAGACCCAGTACTTC CASSPPGRQTQYF
. TRBJ2-1 TRBV4-1 . TGCGCCAGCAGCCAAGGTAAGGACTGGATTAGCGCCAACAATGAGCAGTTCTTC CASSQGKDWISANNEQFF
. TRBJ2-1 TRBV27 . TGTGCCAGCAGTTTTAAGAGCGCCAATGAGCAGTTCTTC CASSFKSANEQFF
. TRBJ2-1 TRBV5-5 TRBD2 TGTGCCAGCAGCTTAGGCCTAGCGGGGGCTGGTGAGCAGTTCTTC CASSLGLAGAGEQFF
. TRBJ2-7 TRBV7-2 TRBD2 TGTGCCAGCAGCCCCAGGACTAGCGGGAGTTACGAGCAGTACTTC CASSPRTSGSYEQYF
. TRBJ2-7 TRBV9 TRBD1 TGTGCCAGCAGCGTAGCTGGGACAGGGGGTAACGAGCAGTACTTC CASSVAGTGGNEQYF
once TRBJ1-1 TRBV2 TRBD1 TGTGCCAGCAGTGTCGAACAGGGGCCCACTGAAGCTTTCTTT CASSVEQGPTEAFF
. TRBJ2-3 TRBV5-1 TRBD1 TGCGCCAGCAGCTTGGGAGGGGGCGCAGATACGCAGTATTTT CASSLGGGADTQYF
. TRBJ2-1 TRBV11-2 TRBD2 TGTGCCAGCAGCTTAGTCGCTAGCGGATACAATGAGCAGTTCTTC CASSLVASGYNEQFF
once TRBJ2-2 TRBV28 . TGTGCCAGCAGTTTCTTGCGACAGGCTGGGAGCACCGGGGAGCTGTTTTTT CASSFLRQAGSTGELFF